A selection of T cell receptor beta chains follows, all from one sample in a study of circulating and synovial CD4+ cells in juvenile arthritis. TCRdb keeps only in-frame clones here, not all; method: immunoSEQ multiplex PCR. The sample holds tens of thousands of clones, 95% to 96% seen once. Material: CD4+ T cells from blood. Receptors were obtained from a human donor with juvenile idiopathic arthritis. Both conserved end residues are part of each CDR3. A D gene is named only where the DNA matches it firmly. Size values are once, few and many counts, or a class for expanded clones, and some rows have none.

-,TRBV7-8,TRBJ2-7,-,TGTGCCAGCAGCTTAGCGGAGGCCACGCCATTCGCCGAGCAGTACTTC,CASSLAEATPFAEQYF
-,TRBV4-1,TRBJ1-1,TRBD1,TGCGCCAGCAGCCTCCCGACAGGGGGCTTGAACACTGAAGCTTTCTTT,CASSLPTGGLNTEAFF
-,TRBV30,TRBJ1-5,-,TGTGCCTGGAGCGGGGGGATGGGTCAGCCCCAGCATTTT,CAWSGGMGQPQHF
-,TRBV27,TRBJ2-3,-,TGTGCCAGCAGTTCCTACACAGATACGCAGTATTTT,CASSSYTDTQYF
once,TRBV5-1,TRBJ2-2,TRBD1,TGCGCCACCGAAGTGGGTCAGGGGGCGAGAACCGGGGAGCTGTTTTTT,CATEVGQGARTGELFF
-,TRBV5-1,TRBJ2-1,-,TGCGCCAGCAGCTTGGGAAGAACAGCGGGCCAGGGGGGTCTAGCATGGAATGAGCAGTTCTTC,CASSLGRTAGQGGLAWNEQFF
-,TRBV6-1,TRBJ2-5,-,TGTGCCAGCAGTGAAATAACAGTCTTACAAGAGACCCAGTACTTC,CASSEITVLQETQYF
-,TRBV2,TRBJ2-3,TRBD2,TGTGCCAGCAGTACCGGGACTAACGAGCCAGATACGCAGTATTTT,CASSTGTNEPDTQYF
-,TRBV25-1,TRBJ1-2,TRBD1,TGTGCCAGCGGACGGACAGGGACCTATGGCTACACCTTC,CASGRTGTYGYTF
-,TRBV4-1,TRBJ2-1,TRBD2,TGCGCCAGCAGCCAAGATCCGATGATAGCGGGGCGGCAGTTCTTC,CASSQDPMIAGRQFF
-,TRBV25-1,TRBJ2-1,-,TGTGCCAGCAGTGGCAGGGGTGATGAGCAGTTCTTC,CASSGRGDEQFF
-,TRBV6-5,TRBJ1-1,TRBD1,TGTGCCAGCAGGAGGGGGCAGAACACTGAAGCTTTCTTT,CASRRGQNTEAFF
-,TRBV7-9,TRBJ2-7,-,TGTGCCAGCAGCGCAGGTAAAAACCAGTACGAGCAGTACTTC,CASSAGKNQYEQYF
-,TRBV6-1,TRBJ1-1,-,TGTGCCAGCAGGTGGTTGCAGACCGGGGCTGAAGCTTTCTTT,CASRWLQTGAEAFF
-,TRBV21-1,TRBJ1-5,-,TGTGCCAGCAGCAAGTATGCAATGAGGGACAGGGGGCTCTCTCAGCCCCAGCATTTT,CASSKYAMRDRGLSQPQHF
-,TRBV27,TRBJ1-2,TRBD1,TGTGCCAGCAGTCCAACCTCTATGGGACAGGGAGGCTATGGCTACACCTTC,CASSPTSMGQGGYGYTF
-,TRBV20-1,TRBJ1-3,-,TGCAGTGCTACCAATGGAAACACCATATATTTT,CSATNGNTIYF
-,TRBV29-1,TRBJ1-4,-,TGCAGCGTTGCCCAGGGTAGTGAAAAACTGTTTTTT,CSVAQGSEKLFF
-,TRBV29-1,TRBJ2-3,TRBD1,TGCAGCGTTGTCCCCCGGGACAGGGGGGATACGCAGTATTTT,CSVVPRDRGDTQYF
-,TRBV10-3,TRBJ2-7,TRBD1,TGTGCCATCGGGGGACAGACGGGCGAGCAGTACTTC,CAIGGQTGEQYF
-,TRBV4-1,TRBJ2-1,-,TGCGCCAGCAGCCAAGCCTGGGGGCAATACAATGAGCAGTTCTTC,CASSQAWGQYNEQFF
-,TRBV6-1,TRBJ1-1,TRBD1,TGTGCCAGCAGTGAAGGAACAGGGGTAGGGACTGAAGCTTTCTTT,CASSEGTGVGTEAFF
-,TRBV28,TRBJ2-2,-,TGTGCCAGCAGCTATAACAGGGTTTCCGGGGAGCTGTTTTTT,CASSYNRVSGELFF
-,TRBV19,TRBJ1-3,-,TGTGCCAGTAGTATCTTTGCGTCTGAGTCTGGAAACACCATATATTTT,CASSIFASESGNTIYF
once,TRBV29-1,TRBJ1-1,-,TGCAGCGTTGAAGGACAGTTGAACACTGAAGCTTTCTTT,CSVEGQLNTEAFF
-,TRBV6-5,TRBJ1-1,-,TGTGCCAGCAGGTTGACAGGGAACACTGAAGCTTTCTTT,CASRLTGNTEAFF
-,TRBV19,TRBJ2-3,TRBD2,TGTGCCACTCGGGGGGGCCCTAGCACAGATACGCAGTATTTT,CATRGGPSTDTQYF
-,TRBV2,TRBJ2-5,TRBD2,TGTGCCAGCAGGGGACTAGCTGGGGAGACCCAGTACTTC,CASRGLAGETQYF
-,TRBV30,TRBJ2-6,-,TGTGCCTGGAGTAAGGGGTCCCTTGGGGCCAACGTCCTGACTTTC,CAWSKGSLGANVLTF
once,TRBV9,TRBJ1-2,TRBD1,TGTGCCAGCAGCGCCGGGACAGATAACTATGGCTACACCTTC,CASSAGTDNYGYTF
-,TRBV7-2,TRBJ1-5,TRBD1,TGTGCCAGCAGCTTAGTGACAGGGAGCAATCAGCCCCAGCATTTT,CASSLVTGSNQPQHF
-,TRBV30,TRBJ1-2,-,TGTGCCTGGAGTGTACCGGGGATCTTCTATGGCTACACCTTC,CAWSVPGIFYGYTF
-,TRBV19,TRBJ1-5,-,TGTGCCAGTAGTATGGGAAACCCTACAGGGAAGGGGCATCAGCCCCAGCATTTT,CASSMGNPTGKGHQPQHF
-,TRBV20-1,TRBJ2-1,TRBD2,TGCAGTGCACGCGCAGCGGGGGGGCAGTTCTTC,CSARAAGGQFF
-,TRBV12-5,TRBJ2-2,TRBD1,TGTGCTAGTGGTTCCTCGGGACAGGCGGGCACCGGGGAGCTGTTTTTT,CASGSSGQAGTGELFF
-,TRBV5-1,TRBJ2-2,TRBD2,TGCGCCAGCAGCTTGTCGGGACTAGCGAACACCGGGGAGCTGTTTTTT,CASSLSGLANTGELFF
-,TRBV6-1,TRBJ1-2,-,TGTGCCAGCAGTGACAGGGGAGGGGCTGGCTACACCTTC,CASSDRGGAGYTF
-,TRBV7-2,TRBJ1-4,TRBD1,TGTGCCAGCAGCTATCGGACAGGTGAAAAACTGTTTTTT,CASSYRTGEKLFF
-,TRBV30,TRBJ2-1,TRBD2,TGTGCCCGCGAGGGCGGACTAGCGGGCCCCCTGTTCTACAATGAGCAGTTCTTC,CAREGGLAGPLFYNEQFF
-,TRBV29-1,TRBJ1-2,TRBD1,TGCAGCGTTACAGGGGGCAGTGATGGCTACACCTTC,CSVTGGSDGYTF
-,TRBV2,TRBJ2-2,TRBD2,TGTGCCAGCAGTGAACCGACAGATTTAGGGAGGGACACCGGGGAGCTGTTTTTT,CASSEPTDLGRDTGELFF
-,TRBV29-1,TRBJ2-1,TRBD1,TGCAGCGCCGGGACAGGGTTTAATGAGCAGTTCTTC,CSAGTGFNEQFF
-,TRBV6-1,TRBJ1-1,-,TGTGCCGCAGGTCGGGAGCTAATTTCCACTGAAGCTTTCTTT,CAAGRELISTEAFF
-,TRBV28,TRBJ2-4,TRBD2,TGTGCCAGCAGTCCGGGGACTAGCAGAAACATTCAGTACTTC,CASSPGTSRNIQYF
-,TRBV28,TRBJ1-3,-,TGTGCCAGCACAACTCAGGGGTCTGGAAACACCATATATTTT,CASTTQGSGNTIYF
-,TRBV7-2,TRBJ1-1,-,TGTGCCAGCACCCTCACAGGGAACACTGAAGCTTTCTTT,CASTLTGNTEAFF
-,TRBV28,TRBJ2-3,TRBD1,TGTGCCAGCAGTGCTCCGGGACAGGGTATGTCAGATACGCAGTATTTT,CASSAPGQGMSDTQYF
-,TRBV2,TRBJ2-7,TRBD1,TGTGCCAGCACCTCCGGGACAGGGAGCTACGAGCAGTACTTC,CASTSGTGSYEQYF
once,TRBV5-1,TRBJ2-7,TRBD1,TGCGCCAGCAGCCCCCCGGGACAGGGTATCGAGCAGTACTTC,CASSPPGQGIEQYF